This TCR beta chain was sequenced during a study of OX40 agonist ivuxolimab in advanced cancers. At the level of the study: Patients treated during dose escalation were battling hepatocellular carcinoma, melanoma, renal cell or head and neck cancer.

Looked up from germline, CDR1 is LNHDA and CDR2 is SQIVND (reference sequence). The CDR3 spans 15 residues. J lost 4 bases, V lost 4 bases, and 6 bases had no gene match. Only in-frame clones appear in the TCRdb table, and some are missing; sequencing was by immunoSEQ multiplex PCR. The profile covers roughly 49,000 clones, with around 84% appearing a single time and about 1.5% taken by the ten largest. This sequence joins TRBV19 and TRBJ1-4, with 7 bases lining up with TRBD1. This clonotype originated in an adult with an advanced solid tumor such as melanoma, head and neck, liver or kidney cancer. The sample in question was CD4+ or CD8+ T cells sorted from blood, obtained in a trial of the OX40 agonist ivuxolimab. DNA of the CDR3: TGTGCCAGTAGTACCCAGGACAGGATTAATGAAAAACTGTTTTTT. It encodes CASSTQDRINEKLFF.